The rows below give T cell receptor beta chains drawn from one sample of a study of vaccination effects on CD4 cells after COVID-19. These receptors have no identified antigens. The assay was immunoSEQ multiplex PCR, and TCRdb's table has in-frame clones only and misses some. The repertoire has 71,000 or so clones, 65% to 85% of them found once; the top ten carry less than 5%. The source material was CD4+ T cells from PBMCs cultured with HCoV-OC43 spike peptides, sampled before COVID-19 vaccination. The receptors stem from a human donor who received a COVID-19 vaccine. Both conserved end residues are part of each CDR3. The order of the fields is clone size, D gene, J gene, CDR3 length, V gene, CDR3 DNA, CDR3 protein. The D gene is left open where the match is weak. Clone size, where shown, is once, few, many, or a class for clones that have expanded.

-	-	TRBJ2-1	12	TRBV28	TGTGCCAGCAGTTTAAAGTCCAAAGGGCAGTTCTTC	CASSLKSKGQFF
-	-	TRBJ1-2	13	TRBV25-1	TGTGCCAGCAGTGAATATGTGAGTTATGGCTACACCTTC	CASSEYVSYGYTF
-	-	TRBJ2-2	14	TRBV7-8	TGTGCCAGCAGCCCTTATTCGGGCACCGGGGAGCTGTTTTTT	CASSPYSGTGELFF
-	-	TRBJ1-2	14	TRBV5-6	TGTGCCAGCAGCTTGGCCGGCCCAGGGCGGGTGAACACCTTC	CASSLAGPGRVNTF
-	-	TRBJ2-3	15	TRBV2	TGTGCCAGCAGTGACAGGTCGAGCAGCACAGATACGCAGTATTTT	CASSDRSSSTDTQYF
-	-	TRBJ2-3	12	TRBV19	TGTGCCAGTAGTATAACCCGCGATACGCAGTATTTT	CASSITRDTQYF
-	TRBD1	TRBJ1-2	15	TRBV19	TGTGCCACCACCCGGGAGGGGGCAGGGAACTATGGCTACACCTTC	CATTREGAGNYGYTF
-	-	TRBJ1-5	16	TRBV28	TGTGCCAGCAGTTCCGCCAAGCGACAGATTCATCAGCCCCAGCATTTT	CASSSAKRQIHQPQHF
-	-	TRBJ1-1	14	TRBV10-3	TGTGCCATCAGCCTCAGGGGAGATCACACTGAAGCTTTCTTT	CAISLRGDHTEAFF
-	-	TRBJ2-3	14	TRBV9	TGTGCCAGCAACGGGGGCTTTAGCACAGATACGCAGTATTTT	CASNGGFSTDTQYF
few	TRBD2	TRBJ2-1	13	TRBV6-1	TGTGCCAGCAGTGACCCTAGCGGGGGTAAGCAGTTCTTC	CASSDPSGGKQFF
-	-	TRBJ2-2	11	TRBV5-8	TGTGCCAGTTGGGGCACCGGGGAGCTGTTTTTT	CASWGTGELFF
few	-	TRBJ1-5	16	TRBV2	TGTGCCAGCACCCCCCAGGGGAGTGGGAGCAATCAGCCCCAGCATTTT	CASTPQGSGSNQPQHF
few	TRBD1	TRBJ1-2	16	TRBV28	TGTGCCAGCAGTTTATCCGGGACAGAGGGTAACTATGGCTACACCTTC	CASSLSGTEGNYGYTF
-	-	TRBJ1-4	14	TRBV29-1	TGCAGCGTACCCGGACAGCTCTCTAATGAAAAACTGTTTTTT	CSVPGQLSNEKLFF
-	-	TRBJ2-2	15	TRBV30	TGTGCCTGGAGTGTGGGTAGTGGAGTTACCGGGGAGCTGTTTTTT	CAWSVGSGVTGELFF
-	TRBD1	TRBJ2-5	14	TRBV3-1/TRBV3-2	TGTGCCAGCAGCCAAACCGGACAGGGAGAGACCCAGTACTTC	CASSQTGQGETQYF
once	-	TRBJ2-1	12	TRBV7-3	TGTGCCAGCAGTTTGGACAGAAATGAGCAGTTCTTC	CASSLDRNEQFF
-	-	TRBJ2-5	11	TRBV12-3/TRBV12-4	TGTGCCAGCAGTCCAAGGGAGACCCAGTACTTC	CASSPRETQYF
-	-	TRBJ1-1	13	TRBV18	TGTGCCAGCTCACCACCGGTTATAACTGAAGCTTTCTTT	CASSPPVITEAFF
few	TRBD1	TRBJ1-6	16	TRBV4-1	TGCGCCAGCAGTCTTAGAACGGGACAGGATAATTCACCCCTCCACTTT	CASSLRTGQDNSPLHF
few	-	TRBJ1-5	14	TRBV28	TGTGCCAGCAGTTTATTAAACGCCGATCAGCCCCAGCATTTT	CASSLLNADQPQHF
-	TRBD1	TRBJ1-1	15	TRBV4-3	TGCGCCAGCAGCCACCAACAGGGGGTAGGCACTGAAGCTTTCTTT	CASSHQQGVGTEAFF
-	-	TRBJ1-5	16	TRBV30	TGTGCCTGGAGTGTGGCAGGCCTGGTGAGCAATCAGCCCCAGCATTTT	CAWSVAGLVSNQPQHF
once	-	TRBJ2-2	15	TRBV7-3	TGTGCCAGCAGCTTAAGATCAGGGAACACCGGGGAGCTGTTTTTT	CASSLRSGNTGELFF
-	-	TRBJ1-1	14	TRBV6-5	TGTGCCACCCTTAGGGGCCCAACAAACACTGAAGCTTTCTTT	CATLRGPTNTEAFF
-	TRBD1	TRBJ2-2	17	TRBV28	TGTGCCAGCAGTTCCCGCCCTACAGGGGGGCAGATCAAGGAGCTGTTTTTT	CASSSRPTGGQIKELFF
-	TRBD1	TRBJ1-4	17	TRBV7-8	TGTGCCAGCATCGGGACAGGGGGCCTTTGGACTAATGAAAAACTGTTTTTT	CASIGTGGLWTNEKLFF
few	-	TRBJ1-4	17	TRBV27	TGTGCCAGCAGTTTATACGGGGGCCGTGGGCTTAATGAAAAACTGTTTTTT	CASSLYGGRGLNEKLFF
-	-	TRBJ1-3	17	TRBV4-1	TGCGCCAGCAGCCGCGGCCGGGACATCAGCTCTGGAAACACCATATATTTT	CASSRGRDISSGNTIYF
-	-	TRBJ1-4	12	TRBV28	TGTGCCAGCAGTTTATTCTTCGGAAAACTGTTTTTT	CASSLFFGKLFF
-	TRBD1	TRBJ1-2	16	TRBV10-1	TGCGCCAGCAGTGAGTCGAGGGACAGGGGAAACTATGGCTACACCTTC	CASSESRDRGNYGYTF
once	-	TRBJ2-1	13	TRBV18	TGTGCCAGCTCACCGGCCATAGAAAATGAGCAGTTCTTC	CASSPAIENEQFF